The source of this TCR beta chain is a study of cytomegalovirus exposure and HLA in healthy donors. PCR used 60 Vbeta primers and 13 Jbeta primers. Profiled with immunoSEQ multiplex PCR; TCRdb holds only in-frame clones, not every one. The sample holds 120,000 to 150,000 clones, about 64% seen once. This clone was recorded a few times. Trimming took 3 bases from V and 2 from J; bases not matched to a gene: 11. Germline loops: CDR1 SGHRS, CDR2 YFSETQ. CDR3 length: 16 residues. Material for sequencing was PBMCs. The receptor's source is a woman aged 25 to 39 in good health and CMV-seropositive. The V gene is TRBV5-1, the J gene TRBJ2-7, with 7 bases that match TRBD1. The CDR3 sequence: CASSSNTRGITYEQYF. The CDR3 nucleotides read TGCGCCAGCAGCTCCAATACCAGGGGGATCACCTACGAGCAGTACTTC.